These T cell receptor beta chains were read from a single sample in a study of early T cells in non-severe SARS-CoV-2 infection. TCRdb fed the 5' RACE reads into MiXCR, producing one record per CDR3 protein. The table has roughly 56,000 distinct CDR3 sequences, about 11% seen once. Sequences were obtained from whole blood. These receptor sequences come from an adult who was a healthcare worker with PCR-confirmed SARS-CoV-2 infection or an uninfected control (not recorded which). Each CDR3 is given with its conserved first and last residue. The D gene is left open where the match is weak. For some rows the clone size is stated as once, few or many, or as a class when expanded; others skip it.

clone size | J gene | D gene | V gene | CDR3 protein | CDR3 DNA
few | TRBJ2-3 | - | TRBV12-3/TRBV12-4 | CASRYSGGGTDTQYF | TGTGCCAGCAGATATAGCGGAGGGGGTACAGATACGCAGTATTTT
many | TRBJ1-1 | - | TRBV6-6 | CASSTREGTEAFF | TGTGCCAGCAGTACTCGAGAAGGGACTGAAGCTTTCTTT
- | TRBJ1-2 | - | TRBV10-3 | CAISVTEVLGGYTF | TGTGCCATCAGTGTCACGGAGGTGCTGGGAGGCTACACCTTC
- | TRBJ2-2 | TRBD2 | TRBV5-5 | CASSRSGRNTGEPFF | TGTGCCAGCAGCCGCAGCGGGAGAAACACCGGGGAGCCGTTTTTT
many | TRBJ2-7 | TRBD2 | TRBV20-1 | CSARDIAGTLHEQYF | TGCAGTGCTAGAGACATAGCGGGAACCCTCCACGAGCAGTACTTC
- | TRBJ1-2 | - | TRBV6-6 | CASTPLGGNTNYGYTF | TGTGCCAGCACACCCCTGGGGGGGAATACTAACTATGGCTACACCTTC
- | TRBJ2-1 | TRBD2 | TRBV11-2 | CASSDRLAGLYNEQFF | TGTGCCAGCAGCGACAGACTAGCGGGGCTATACAATGAGCAGTTCTTC
- | TRBJ2-3 | TRBD2 | TRBV10-2 | CASSDLAVILTDTQYF | TGCGCCAGCAGTGATCTAGCGGTGATTCTCACAGATACGCAGTATTTT
many | TRBJ2-7 | TRBD2 | TRBV15 | CATSRDLASGRAREQYF | TGTGCCACCAGCAGAGATCTCGCGAGCGGGAGGGCCAGGGAGCAGTACTTC
- | TRBJ2-2 | - | TRBV4-3 | CASSWTANNAGELFF | TGCGCCAGCAGCTGGACAGCAAATAACGCCGGGGAGCTGTTTTTT
many | TRBJ2-5 | - | TRBV12-5 | CASGLRGDETQYF | TGTGCTAGTGGTTTGCGGGGTGACGAGACCCAGTACTTC
many | TRBJ1-5 | - | TRBV3-1 | CASSQEFSRNQPQHF | TGTGCCAGCAGCCAGGAATTCAGCCGCAATCAGCCCCAGCATTTT
- | TRBJ1-2 | TRBD1 | TRBV12-3/TRBV12-4 | CASSSTGGAANYGYTF | TGTGCCAGCAGTTCGACAGGGGGCGCGGCTAACTATGGCTACACCTTC
few | TRBJ2-1 | - | TRBV19 | CASSIWGNHDEQFF | TGTGCCAGTAGTATATGGGGGAATCACGATGAGCAGTTCTTC
- | TRBJ2-2 | - | TRBV21-1 | CASSKVTPSGTGELFF | TGTGCCAGCAGCAAAGTTACGCCTAGCGGGACCGGGGAGCTGTTTTTT
many | TRBJ2-3 | TRBD2 | TRBV24-1 | CATSETGTSYF | TGTGCCACCAGTGAAACCGGGACTAGCTATTTT
- | TRBJ1-6 | TRBD1 | TRBV10-3 | CAISAVGQGYSPLHF | TGTGCCATCAGTGCCGTGGGACAGGGGTATTCACCCCTCCACTTT
- | TRBJ1-2 | - | TRBV3-1 | CASSPGGIYGYTF | TGTGCCAGCAGCCCAGGAGGGATCTATGGCTACACCTTC
many | TRBJ2-1 | - | TRBV2 | CASSVINEQFF | TGTGCCAGCAGCGTTATTAATGAGCAGTTCTTC
many | TRBJ1-6 | - | TRBV7-8 | CASSLVGGASPLHF | TGTGCCAGCAGCTTAGTCGGAGGGGCATCACCCCTCCACTTT
many | TRBJ1-2 | - | TRBV11-2 | CASSTYYGYTF | TGTGCCAGCAGCACATACTATGGCTACACCTTC
many | TRBJ2-1 | - | TRBV10-3 | CAISATSYGEQFF | TGTGCCATCAGTGCGACATCGTATGGTGAGCAGTTCTTC
- | TRBJ2-3 | - | TRBV4-3 | CASSQDYGTRTDTQYF | TGCGCCAGCAGCCAAGATTACGGGACGCGCACAGATACGCAGTATTTT
many | TRBJ1-1 | - | TRBV29-1 | CSGSTGTTNTEAFF | TGCAGCGGTAGTACAGGGACCACGAACACTGAAGCTTTCTTT
few | TRBJ2-7 | - | TRBV9 | CASSPGYGLSGEQYF | TGTGCCAGCAGCCCGGGATATGGCTTGTCGGGGGAGCAGTACTTC
many | TRBJ2-3 | TRBD1 | TRBV5-4 | CASSLSGQGVTDTQYF | TGTGCCAGCAGCTTGTCAGGTCAGGGGGTCACAGATACGCAGTATTTT
many | TRBJ2-2 | TRBD1 | TRBV7-6 | CASSLGGGQITGELFF | TGTGCCAGCAGCTTAGGAGGGGGCCAAATCACCGGGGAGCTGTTTTTT
many | TRBJ1-3 | - | TRBV7-9 | CASSLVFRGAGNTIYF | TGTGCCAGCAGCTTAGTCTTCCGGGGGGCTGGAAACACCATATATTTT
many | TRBJ2-1 | TRBD2 | TRBV6-2/TRBV6-3 | CASRPSGRAREQFF | TGTGCCAGCAGACCAAGCGGGAGGGCTAGAGAGCAGTTCTTC
many | TRBJ2-7 | - | TRBV5-5 | CASSSEFDHMTYEQYF | TGTGCCAGCAGCTCCGAATTTGACCACATGACCTACGAGCAGTACTTC
many | TRBJ2-1 | TRBD2 | TRBV6-5 | CASSYTPGLAGGYEQFF | TGTGCCAGCAGTTACACCCCCGGACTAGCGGGAGGCTATGAGCAGTTCTTC
many | TRBJ2-5 | - | TRBV29-1 | CSSGGRYQETQYF | TGCAGCTCCGGGGGCAGGTACCAAGAGACCCAGTACTTC
many | TRBJ1-1 | - | TRBV6-2/TRBV6-3 | CASRQASGSEAFF | TGTGCCAGTCGACAGGCTTCGGGATCTGAAGCTTTCTTT
few | TRBJ2-3 | - | TRBV6-2/TRBV6-3 | CASTPRGRGTDTQYF | TGTGCCAGCACCCCCCGGGGGCGCGGCACAGATACGCAGTATTTT
few | TRBJ2-4 | TRBD2 | TRBV19 | CASSIVPVAGWGNIQYF | TGTGCCAGTAGTATAGTCCCCGTAGCGGGGTGGGGAAACATTCAGTACTTC
few | TRBJ1-2 | - | TRBV7-9 | CASSQSIESYGYTF | TGTGCCAGCAGCCAGTCTATCGAGAGCTATGGCTACACCTTC
many | TRBJ2-1 | TRBD2 | TRBV6-2/TRBV6-3 | CASSYGVRSGRLPEQFF | TGTGCCAGCAGTTACGGAGTGAGGAGCGGGAGACTGCCTGAGCAGTTCTTC
- | TRBJ2-7 | TRBD1 | TRBV10-3 | CAISGGQGKPYEQYF | TGTGCCATCAGTGGTGGACAGGGTAAACCCTACGAGCAGTACTTC
- | TRBJ2-5 | - | TRBV10-3 | CAISNQKETQYF | TGTGCCATCAGTAACCAGAAAGAGACCCAGTACTTC
many | TRBJ2-1 | - | TRBV24-1 | CATSDLPAGTPNNEQFF | TGTGCCACCAGTGATTTGCCCGCCGGGACTCCCAACAATGAGCAGTTCTTC
few | TRBJ1-4 | - | TRBV30 | CAWSLRGAGEKLFF | TGTGCCTGGAGTCTCCGGGGGGCGGGTGAAAAACTGTTTTTT
few | TRBJ2-3 | TRBD1 | TRBV24-1 | CATSDSWTGAQYF | TGTGCCACCAGTGACTCCTGGACAGGGGCGCAGTATTTT
many | TRBJ1-6 | - | TRBV6-1 | CASNGDLNSPLHF | TGTGCCAGCAACGGGGACTTAAATTCACCCCTCCACTTT
many | TRBJ2-3 | - | TRBV7-2 | CASSLENTDTQYF | TGTGCCAGCAGCTTGGAAAACACAGATACGCAGTATTTT
few | TRBJ1-1 | - | TRBV7-9 | CASSYRGTNTEAFF | TGTGCCAGCAGTTACCGTGGGACGAACACTGAAGCTTTCTTT
- | TRBJ2-7 | TRBD2 | TRBV29-1 | CSGLTSGSSYEQYF | TGCAGCGGTTTGACTAGCGGGAGCTCCTACGAGCAGTACTTC
many | TRBJ1-1 | - | TRBV3-1 | CASSPDTPNTEAFF | TGTGCCAGCAGCCCCGACACTCCCAACACTGAAGCTTTCTTT
- | TRBJ2-3 | - | TRBV29-1 | CSVGTGLGQYF | TGCAGCGTTGGCACAGGGCTCGGGCAGTATTTT
- | TRBJ1-1 | - | TRBV18 | CASSRQGGMNTEAFF | TGTGCCAGCTCACGCCAAGGGGGGATGAACACTGAAGCTTTCTTT
- | TRBJ1-5 | - | TRBV30 | CAWSGGARQPQHF | TGTGCCTGGAGTGGGGGGGCTCGACAGCCCCAGCATTTT
many | TRBJ1-2 | - | TRBV12-3/TRBV12-4 | CASSLAELGYTF | TGTGCCAGCAGTTTAGCCGAACTGGGCTACACCTTC
- | TRBJ1-5 | TRBD1 | TRBV6-6 | CASSPPGQGTENQPQHF | TGTGCCAGCAGTCCACCGGGACAGGGGACCGAAAATCAGCCCCAGCATTTT
- | TRBJ2-3 | - | TRBV5-3 | CARSKELGRGLGDTQYF | TGTGCCAGAAGTAAAGAGTTGGGGCGGGGGCTCGGAGATACGCAGTATTTT
many | TRBJ1-3 | - | TRBV3-1 | CASSERTFSGNTIYF | TGTGCCAGCAGCGAACGGACCTTCTCTGGAAACACCATATATTTT